This T cell receptor (beta chain) was sequenced in a study of blood T cell repertoires in COVID-19 (dated by TCRdb to the early 2020s). Regarding the complete study: Samples from collaborators originated in the United States, Italy and Spain and spanned both the acute and convalescent phases of COVID-19. Samples were obtained from the ongoing ImmuneRACE study (first 160 participants) and from 1,254 subjects provided by 6 global collaborators. The prospective study material was composed of cDNA or gDNA derived from T cells, B-cell-depleted T cells, or PBMCs. Subjects who had been exposed to COVID-19, were actively infected with it, or had recovered from it provided the deeply sampled blood TCRbeta repertoires that made up the dataset. The repertoires were released in a freely available public database intended as a resource for research on the immune response to SARS-CoV-2. Where available, HLA class I and class II types were taken from metadata supplied by the sample provider and were not determined by assay-based typing. Nearly every sample came with metadata listing a de-identified subject ID, COVID-19 status, age in years and sex.

What the study reported, not specific to this receptor: The amount of clinical and demographic metadata varied by source and participant and was provided uncurated.

Participants in the prospective study were aged about 18 to 89 years, lived in 20 to 30 United States geographic areas, and enrolled through a virtual design. Cohort assignment in the prospective study relied on participant-reported clinical history from a screening survey and a study questionnaire. Mobile phlebotomists in the prospective study collected whole blood, serum and a nasopharyngeal or oropharyngeal swab from every participant. Participants in the prospective study had the option to provide additional blood draws and questionnaires over a roughly two-month period. Before DNA extraction, prospective study blood samples were shipped either frozen or at room temperature. The immunoSEQ Assay, a bias-controlled multiplex PCR, was used to amplify TCRbeta CDR3 regions from genomic DNA. Processing in the source paper ran as follows. The number of nucleated cells in each sample was estimated from the amplification of reference gene primers within the assay. To quantify the absolute abundance of each unique TCRbeta CDR3 rearrangement, sequence reads were collapsed and filtered. For each sample, productive Simpson clonality was calculated as the square root of Simpson's diversity index across productive rearrangements. In TCRdb, the immuneACCESS table is reduced to in-frame sequences with V and J assigned. These tables do not hold every clone; where another copy was compared, an unresolved V gene accounts for under half, and the others remain unexplained. The D gene and trimming were derived from the DNA, and the V and J assignments and clone size from that table. Within this sample are a few hundred thousand clones, with around 84% of them counted one time only. Of the sample, about 4% is held by the ten largest clones.

Of note for this clone: This clone's antigen is unknown. Base qualities are not provided; no much larger clone lies one nucleotide away.

This receptor was obtained from a man between 25 and 39 years old with acute COVID-19. Sequencing was carried out using PBMCs or T cells enriched from blood (not recorded which).

The nucleotide sequence is given as TGTGCCACCAGTGATGGGGGGGGTACAGGTCAGCCCCAGCATTTT. This encodes CATSDGGGTGQPQHF. Recombination connected TRBV24-1 to TRBJ1-5; possibly the D gene is TRBD1, per 5 matching bases. The cysteine opens and the phenylalanine closes a CDR3 of 15 amino acids. This entry keeps only the CDR3 DNA: 45 bases, framed from base 1. The germline V gene encodes CDR1 KGHDR and CDR2 SFDVKD. At the junction V is shortened by 3 bases and J by 6 bases, with 14 bases in between.